This TCR beta chain was sequenced during a study of beta chain features in type 1 diabetes. Study-wide points: Shorter TCRB CDR3s, moderately but significantly so, marked every one of the four CD4+ subsets in Type 1 diabetes patients.

Expressed TCRB transcripts were sequenced, since all the RNA that had been isolated was reverse transcribed. Sequencing used immunoSEQ multiplex PCR; TCRdb keeps in-frame clones, though not all of them. The table records hundreds of thousands of clones, under 15% of them present only once. The sample holds a few counts of this clone. Antigen specificity is unknown. The germline CDR1 and CDR2 sequences are SEHNR and FQNEAQ (reference sequence). J gave up 10 bases and V 5 bases, and 8 bases lay outside the gene matches. This CDR3 region has 13 residues. The sample consisted of naive CD4+ T cells from blood. The sequence was collected from a man younger than 35 with type 1 diabetes. The chain employs TRBV7-9 and TRBJ2-4; 7 bases line up with TRBD1. In nucleotides, the CDR3 is TGTGCCAGCAGCCAAGGGACAGTTGAGATTCAGTACTTC. Encoded protein: CASSQGTVEIQYF. The full variable domain, with the rest looked up from reference TRBV7-9 and TRBJ2-4, is DTGVSQNPRHKITKRGQNVTFRCDPISEHNRLYWYRQTLGQGPEFLTYFQNEAQLEKSRLLSDRFSAERPKGSFSTLEIQRTEQGDSAMYLCASSQGTVEIQYFGAGTRLSVL.